Below are 10 T cell receptor beta chains sequenced from a single sample in a study of blood T cell repertoires in COVID-19 (dated by TCRdb to the early 2020s). The library was generated by the immunoSEQ multiplex PCR assay. This is the immuneACCESS table as TCRdb keeps it, with only in-frame sequences that have V and J called. A part of the clones is gone; compared with another copy, unresolved V genes explain less than half, and the rest is unexplained. Recorded for this sample are about 210,000 clones; less than 85% of them occurred a single time. Of the sample, 7.2% falls within the top ten clones. The material sequenced was peripheral blood. These receptors came from a woman in her 70s with acute or convalescent COVID-19.

In its sample, this clone was seen many times. This sequence joins TRBV5-5 and TRBJ1-6; D is unresolved. Germline CDR1 reads SGHKS; CDR2 reads YYEKEE (reference sequence). V was clipped by 3 bases and J by 5 bases, with 3 bases between them. The CDR3 is made up of 12 amino acids. The CDR3 coding sequence is TGTGCCAGCAGCTCTGATAATTCACCCCTCCACTTT. Its translation is CASSSDNSPLHF.

This chain connects TRBV3-1 (or the pseudogene TRBV3-2) to TRBJ2-3; D may be TRBD2 (5 bases). Germline values: CDR1 LGHDT, CDR2 YNNKEL (reference sequence). The CDR3 consists of 15 residues. V was trimmed by 1 base and J by 5 bases, leaving 13 bases between them. The CDR3 sequence is CASSQAGFREDTQYF. The CDR3 DNA is TGTGCCAGCAGCCAAGCGGGGTTTCGGGAAGATACGCAGTATTTT.

The V call is TRBV9, the J call TRBJ2-1; maybe TRBD1 (5 bases). V lost 0 bases and J 8 bases, leaving 9 bases between the germline ends. Germline V lookup: CDR1 SGDLS, CDR2 YYNGEE. This CDR3 has 13 amino acids. CDR3: CASSVEGLDEQFF. CDR3 bases: TGTGCCAGCAGCGTAGAGGGGTTGGATGAGCAGTTCTTC. Full variable domain (rest looked up from reference TRBV9 and TRBJ2-1): DSGVTQTPKHLITATGQRVTLRCSPRSGDLSVYWYQQSLDQGLQFLIQYYNGEERAKGNILERFSAQQFPDLHSELNLSSLELGDSALYFCASSVEGLDEQFFGPGTRLTVL.

The V gene is TRBV6-5, the J gene TRBJ2-7; maybe TRBD1 (6 bases). The germline V and J ends were trimmed by 5 bases and 3 bases, with 8 bases remaining between them. Germline loops: CDR1 MNHEY, CDR2 SVGAGI. The CDR3 runs 12 residues. The chain's CDR3 is CASSTGSYEQYF. The CDR3 region has the DNA TGTGCCAGCAGTACAGGGAGCTACGAGCAGTACTTC.

The chain links TRBV5-6 to TRBJ1-5, with TRBD1 as a possible D gene (5 bases). There are 18 residues in the CDR3. The V end was cut by 0 bases, the J end by 2 bases, with 18 bases between. Germline CDR1 is SGHDT and CDR2 is YYEEEE. The CDR3 nucleotides are TGTGCCAGCAGCTTGGGAAGGGGAGGTAGGTTGGGCAATCAGCCCCAGCATTTT. The encoded protein is CASSLGRGGRLGNQPQHF.

This clone came up once. The chain links TRBV10-1 to TRBJ2-5; D is perhaps TRBD1 (7 bases). This CDR3 contains 13 residues. Trimming removed 3 bases from V and 5 bases from J, with 10 bases in between. Germline CDR1 and CDR2: WNHNN and SYGVQD (reference sequence). CDR3 DNA sequence: TGCGCCAGCAGTGAAGGAGGGGGCGAGACCCAGTACTTC. Its translation is CASSEGGGETQYF.

The V and J genes are TRBV5-1 and TRBJ1-1, with D uncertain. Between the trimmed V and J ends, which lost 0 bases and 0 bases, there was a span of 12 bases. The CDR3 spans 16 residues. The germline V gene encodes CDR1 SGHRS and CDR2 YFSETQ. CDR3 in amino acids: CASSLVGRLMNTEAFF. CDR3 in DNA: TGCGCCAGCAGCTTGGTGGGCCGGCTTATGAACACTGAAGCTTTCTTT.

The V and J genes are TRBV11-2 and TRBJ2-3; D is possibly TRBD1 (5 bases). The CDR3 sequence is 13 residues long. V lost 1 base and J 4 bases, leaving 6 bases between the germline ends. Per the germline V gene, CDR1 is SGHAT and CDR2 is FQNNGV. The CDR3 sequence: CASSLGQPDTQYF. CDR3 nucleotide sequence: TGTGCCAGCAGCTTAGGACAGCCAGATACGCAGTATTTT. Filled out from reference TRBV11-2 and TRBJ2-3, the complete variable domain reads EAGVAQSPRYKIIEKRQSVAFWCNPISGHATLYWYQQILGQGPKLLIQFQNNGVVDDSQLPKDRFSAERLKGVDSTLKIQPAKLEDSAVYLCASSLGQPDTQYFGPGTRLTVL.

The chain uses TRBV10-3 and TRBJ2-5, with 9 nucleotides matching TRBD1. This CDR3 region has 13 residues. Germline V gene lookup returns CDR1 ENHRY and CDR2 SYGVKD. V gave up 10 bases and J gave up 4 bases; unmatched junction bases: 7. In DNA, the CDR3 is TGTGCCACTACGGGACAGGGAGGAGAGACCCAGTACTTC. Amino acids: CATTGQGGETQYF.

The chain recombines TRBV11-1 with TRBJ2-7; D is ambiguous. V lost 4 bases and J lost 1, with 14 bases in between. Germline CDR1 SGHAT, CDR2 FQDESV (reference sequence). The CDR3 is 15 amino acids. The CDR3 region is CASSSRRSPSYEQYV. The CDR3 nucleotides are TGTGCCAGCAGCTCCCGCCGGTCGCCTTCCTACGAGCAGTACGTC.